These T cell receptor beta chains were read from a single sample in a study of T cell responses to AZD1222 COVID-19 vaccine. Clones were sequenced by immunoSEQ multiplex PCR, and TCRdb holds only the in-frame ones, with some missing. The top ten clones hold around 3.6% of a sample with around 140,000 clones, about 93% of them seen once. The specimen was peripheral blood, collected on day 0 of AZD1222 vaccination. These receptors came from an adult in good health. The CDR3 runs from the conserved cysteine through the conserved F or W. A D gene is named only where the DNA matches it firmly. Clone size is stated in some rows and not others, as once, few, many or a class when expanded.

size,V,J,D,DNA,CDR3
-,TRBV19,TRBJ2-3,-,TGTGCCAGTAGCCGAACTCTCGTCGCGAATACGCAGTATTTT,CASSRTLVANTQYF
-,TRBV18,TRBJ2-7,-,TGTGCCAGCTCACCATATGAGGGCTACGAGCAGTACTTC,CASSPYEGYEQYF
-,TRBV2,TRBJ1-4,-,TGTGCCAGCAGTGAAGCCTTAATAGGTGAAAAACTGTTTTTT,CASSEALIGEKLFF
-,TRBV19,TRBJ2-7,-,TGTGCCAGTAGTATCGGTCGGGGTCCCTACGAGCAGTACTTC,CASSIGRGPYEQYF
-,TRBV3-1/TRBV3-2,TRBJ2-7,-,TGTGCCAGCAGCCAATCTAAGCTCCCCGAGCAGTACTTC,CASSQSKLPEQYF
-,TRBV5-8,TRBJ1-6,-,TGTGCCAGCCCCGGGACAAGAAATTCACCCCTCCACTTT,CASPGTRNSPLHF
-,TRBV7-9,TRBJ1-2,-,TGTGCCAGCAGCTTAGTGACTCCCTCCAACTATGGCTACACCTTC,CASSLVTPSNYGYTF
-,TRBV5-1,TRBJ2-7,-,TGCGCCAGCAGCGTGGGACCGACTAACTACGAGCAGTACTTC,CASSVGPTNYEQYF
-,TRBV6-5,TRBJ1-4,-,TGTGCCAGCAGTTACGTTGCAACTAATGAAAAACTGTTTTTT,CASSYVATNEKLFF
once,TRBV21-1,TRBJ1-1,-,TGTGCCAGCAGCAAAGCCGGGACACGGAACACTGAAGCTTTCTTT,CASSKAGTRNTEAFF
few,TRBV7-9,TRBJ2-7,TRBD1,TGTGCCAGCAGCTTCGACAGGGGGCAAGGCTCCTACGAGCAGTACTTC,CASSFDRGQGSYEQYF
once,TRBV2,TRBJ2-7,TRBD1,TGTGCCAGCCTTACGCTGACAGGGGTCTACGAGCAGTACTTC,CASLTLTGVYEQYF
-,TRBV19,TRBJ2-3,-,TGTGCCTGCGAGGGCGCCACAGATACGCAGTATTTT,CACEGATDTQYF
-,TRBV19,TRBJ1-2,-,TGTGCCAGTAGTATAGATAGCAGTCCCTATGGCTACACCTTC,CASSIDSSPYGYTF
-,TRBV19,TRBJ1-4,-,TGTGCCAGTAGCAGAGACCACCGGGATCCCTGGGGAAAACTGTTTTTT,CASSRDHRDPWGKLFF
-,TRBV2,TRBJ2-1,TRBD2,TGTGCCAGCAGTGAAGTGGGACTACTCAATGAGCAGTTCTTC,CASSEVGLLNEQFF
-,TRBV10-3,TRBJ2-3,TRBD2,TGTGCCATCAGCCGACTAGCGGGAGTGGCAGATACGCAGTATTTT,CAISRLAGVADTQYF
-,TRBV5-1,TRBJ1-3,TRBD1,TGCGCCAGCAGCTTGGGGGGGACAGCCTCTGGTGGAAACACCATATATTTT,CASSLGGTASGGNTIYF
-,TRBV7-2,TRBJ1-4,TRBD1,TGTGCCAGCAGCCGGGACAGGACACTTGAAAAACTGTTTTTT,CASSRDRTLEKLFF
-,TRBV5-1,TRBJ2-7,TRBD1,TGCGCCAGCAGCTTCTCGGCAGGGGGTTACGAGCAGTACTTC,CASSFSAGGYEQYF
once,TRBV7-2,TRBJ2-1,TRBD2,TGTGCCAGCACCTTACCCGAGCCGGGACTAGTGTACAATGAGCAGTTCTTC,CASTLPEPGLVYNEQFF
-,TRBV27,TRBJ1-6,TRBD1,TGTGCCACCAAGGACAGGGATAATTCACCCCTCCACTTT,CATKDRDNSPLHF
-,TRBV29-1,TRBJ2-3,-,TGCAGCGTTAGACAGATCCTCACAGATACGCAGTATTTT,CSVRQILTDTQYF
-,TRBV6-5,TRBJ1-2,-,TGTGCCAGCAAGTGTCCCTATGGCTACACCTTC,CASKCPYGYTF
-,TRBV19,TRBJ2-1,TRBD2,TGTGCCAGTAGCATCGTCCTAGCGGGAGGCTCCTACAATGAGCAGTTCTTC,CASSIVLAGGSYNEQFF
-,TRBV5-1,TRBJ1-1,TRBD1,TGCGCCAGCAGCGACCGACAGGGAACGAACACTGAAGCTTTCTTT,CASSDRQGTNTEAFF
-,TRBV6-6,TRBJ2-3,-,TGTGCCAGCAGTCCCCCAAGTGGACGGACTGGCACAGATACGCAGTATTTT,CASSPPSGRTGTDTQYF
-,TRBV6-5,TRBJ2-2,TRBD2,TGTGCCAGCACCTCACTAGCGGGCCCCACCGGGGAGCTGTTTTTT,CASTSLAGPTGELFF
-,TRBV5-1,TRBJ1-4,-,TGCGCCAGCAGTTTCAAGCCCGTCGACGGGAATAATGAAAAACTGTTTTTT,CASSFKPVDGNNEKLFF
-,TRBV7-2,TRBJ2-3,TRBD2,TGTGCCAGCAGCTTAGGTAGCGGGGGACCCACAGATACGCAGTATTTT,CASSLGSGGPTDTQYF
-,TRBV6-5,TRBJ2-7,-,TGTGCCACCCGGGACACCTACGAGCAGTACTTC,CATRDTYEQYF
-,TRBV12-3/TRBV12-4,TRBJ1-1,-,TGTGCCAGCAAGGGTAGGGAGCAAGCTTTCTTT,CASKGREQAFF
-,TRBV25-1,TRBJ1-2,-,TGTGCCAGCAGTGGCCAGACAGCAGCGGGCTACACCTTC,CASSGQTAAGYTF
-,TRBV7-6,TRBJ1-1,-,TGTGCCAGCAGCTTAGGTTTCCGGGGACCCAACACTGAAGCTTTCTTT,CASSLGFRGPNTEAFF
-,TRBV5-1,TRBJ1-1,-,TGCGCCAGCAGTAGGGACAACCGGGAATCTTTCTTT,CASSRDNRESFF
-,TRBV10-1,TRBJ2-3,-,TGCGCCAGCAGTGAGATTCAGGGGCGGGGTACTACCACAGATACGCAGTATTTT,CASSEIQGRGTTTDTQYF
-,TRBV5-4,TRBJ1-3,-,TGTGCCAGCAGCTTAAGGGGGTCGAGAAACACCATATATTTT,CASSLRGSRNTIYF
-,TRBV4-3,TRBJ2-7,TRBD2,TGCGCCAGCAGCCAGACTAGCGGGAGGACGGGCGAGCAGTACTTC,CASSQTSGRTGEQYF
-,TRBV5-8,TRBJ2-2,-,TGTGCCAGCAGCTCCAAGGGCTCGGGGGCCACCGGGGAGCTGTTTTTT,CASSSKGSGATGELFF
-,TRBV7-9,TRBJ2-7,TRBD1,TGTGCCAGCAGCGACCTCCGGGACAGGGGGACCTACGAGCAGTACTTC,CASSDLRDRGTYEQYF